This is a list of T cell receptor beta chains from one sample in a study of identical twins. TCRdb fed the 5' RACE reads into MiXCR, producing one record per CDR3 protein. The sample yields roughly 1,500,000 distinct CDR3 sequences, about 31% seen once. The material sequenced was cord blood. Every receptor here comes from a newborn girl in good health. The conserved cysteine and the conserved F or W are not part of the CDR3 here. Each record gives: J gene, V gene, D gene, CDR3 protein. The D gene is left open where the match is weak.

j_gene: TRBJ2-3
v_gene: TRBV27
d_gene: NA
CDR3aa: ASSFYPSGTDTQY

j_gene: TRBJ1-2
v_gene: TRBV6-6
d_gene: TRBD1
CDR3aa: ATRGTALRIYGYT

j_gene: TRBJ1-2
v_gene: TRBV20-1
d_gene: NA
CDR3aa: SARADTTSNYGYT

j_gene: TRBJ1-4
v_gene: TRBV25-1
d_gene: TRBD1
CDR3aa: ASSPGDRTNEKLF

j_gene: TRBJ1-4
v_gene: TRBV20-1
d_gene: TRBD1
CDR3aa: SASGTGSEKLF

j_gene: TRBJ2-3
v_gene: TRBV21-1
d_gene: NA
CDR3aa: ASSKGRGPTLTDTQY

j_gene: NA
v_gene: TRBV4-1
d_gene: NA
CDR3aa: ASSQVPGQSYEQY

j_gene: NA
v_gene: TRBV6-2/TRBV6-3
d_gene: NA
CDR3aa: ASSYVYEQY

j_gene: TRBJ2-7
v_gene: TRBV5-1
d_gene: TRBD1
CDR3aa: ASSLAGTGLHNEQY

j_gene: TRBJ2-7
v_gene: TRBV5-1
d_gene: NA
CDR3aa: ASSLHGASYEQY

j_gene: TRBJ2-1
v_gene: TRBV7-9
d_gene: NA
CDR3aa: ASSLDYPEGVF

j_gene: TRBJ1-6
v_gene: TRBV7-9
d_gene: NA
CDR3aa: ASSPGAGNSPLH

j_gene: TRBJ2-3
v_gene: TRBV27
d_gene: NA
CDR3aa: ACGLSPDTQY

j_gene: TRBJ2-1
v_gene: TRBV2
d_gene: TRBD2
CDR3aa: ASSSQGLAKSEQF

j_gene: TRBJ2-7
v_gene: TRBV5-1
d_gene: NA
CDR3aa: ASSFRERGSYEQY

j_gene: TRBJ2-3
v_gene: TRBV9
d_gene: NA
CDR3aa: ASSVESGTDTQY

j_gene: TRBJ2-7
v_gene: TRBV27
d_gene: TRBD1
CDR3aa: ASRGRTGTSYEQY

j_gene: TRBJ2-4
v_gene: TRBV2
d_gene: NA
CDR3aa: ASRVGGVKNIQY

j_gene: TRBJ1-2
v_gene: TRBV18
d_gene: NA
CDR3aa: ASSTRFYGYT

j_gene: TRBJ2-1
v_gene: TRBV7-2
d_gene: NA
CDR3aa: ASSLNWGAYNEQF

j_gene: TRBJ2-7
v_gene: TRBV28
d_gene: TRBD2
CDR3aa: ASSFPGLAVKQY

j_gene: TRBJ2-4
v_gene: TRBV28
d_gene: TRBD2
CDR3aa: ASSLPLSGRAKNIQY

j_gene: TRBJ1-5
v_gene: TRBV7-8
d_gene: NA
CDR3aa: ASSLRQSRDQPQH

j_gene: TRBJ2-5
v_gene: TRBV28
d_gene: NA
CDR3aa: ASSRILKLTSWVPHVEETQY

j_gene: NA
v_gene: TRBV3-1
d_gene: NA
CDR3aa: ASNRQGLYNEQY

j_gene: TRBJ1-1
v_gene: TRBV18
d_gene: NA
CDR3aa: ASSPQMQLDTEAF

j_gene: NA
v_gene: TRBV2
d_gene: NA
CDR3aa: ASSAPGGYYYNEQY

j_gene: TRBJ2-1
v_gene: TRBV6-2/TRBV6-3
d_gene: TRBD2
CDR3aa: ASSTTLAGAYNEQF

j_gene: TRBJ1-2
v_gene: TRBV12-3/TRBV12-4
d_gene: TRBD1
CDR3aa: ASSLGQGNNYGYT

j_gene: TRBJ1-2
v_gene: TRBV20-1
d_gene: NA
CDR3aa: SALDNNCGYT

j_gene: TRBJ2-1
v_gene: TRBV25-1
d_gene: TRBD2
CDR3aa: ASSDGRLAGMGGQF

j_gene: TRBJ2-1
v_gene: TRBV10-3
d_gene: TRBD1
CDR3aa: AIWGQGAYNEQF

j_gene: TRBJ2-1
v_gene: TRBV5-6
d_gene: NA
CDR3aa: ASSFTIAVIGSNEQF

j_gene: TRBJ1-2
v_gene: TRBV7-9
d_gene: NA
CDR3aa: ASTSSYGYT

j_gene: TRBJ2-5
v_gene: TRBV27
d_gene: TRBD2
CDR3aa: ASSFAGREFYNEQY

j_gene: TRBJ2-1
v_gene: TRBV3-1
d_gene: NA
CDR3aa: ASSQDMASYNEQF

j_gene: TRBJ2-3
v_gene: TRBV12-3/TRBV12-4
d_gene: TRBD1
CDR3aa: ASSPRQGIDTQY

j_gene: TRBJ1-2
v_gene: TRBV5-1
d_gene: NA
CDR3aa: ASSIDRPPGYGYT

j_gene: TRBJ1-1
v_gene: TRBV28
d_gene: TRBD1
CDR3aa: ASRRQGAKGTEAF

j_gene: TRBJ2-1
v_gene: TRBV12-3/TRBV12-4
d_gene: TRBD2
CDR3aa: ASSKGLAGGKANEQF

j_gene: TRBJ1-1
v_gene: TRBV4-1
d_gene: NA
CDR3aa: ASSQEQAITEAF

j_gene: TRBJ2-1
v_gene: TRBV29-1
d_gene: NA
CDR3aa: SVEGRVVSYNEQF

j_gene: TRBJ1-5
v_gene: TRBV7-9
d_gene: TRBD1
CDR3aa: ASSLAGGQGYQPQH

j_gene: TRBJ1-4
v_gene: TRBV2
d_gene: TRBD1
CDR3aa: ASSDPTGTNGKLF

j_gene: TRBJ1-1
v_gene: TRBV29-1
d_gene: TRBD1
CDR3aa: SVAHRGNTEAF

j_gene: TRBJ2-3
v_gene: TRBV4-1
d_gene: NA
CDR3aa: ASSQGLGRTDTQY

j_gene: TRBJ2-1
v_gene: TRBV5-1
d_gene: NA
CDR3aa: ASSLSPVSYNEQF

j_gene: TRBJ1-4
v_gene: TRBV7-8
d_gene: TRBD1
CDR3aa: ASSLVGTGALNEKLF

j_gene: TRBJ2-3
v_gene: TRBV5-1
d_gene: TRBD2
CDR3aa: ASSYGLAGGSTDTQY

j_gene: TRBJ1-2
v_gene: TRBV27
d_gene: NA
CDR3aa: ASSESWIANYGYT